One and the same sample provided the 5 T cell receptor beta chains below, sequenced in a study of radiotherapy plus CTLA-4 blockade in lung cancer. Some clones are missing from TCRdb's copy, which holds only in-frame ones; the method was immunoSEQ multiplex PCR. There are roughly 110,000 clones in the sample; 70% to 85% occur only once, and roughly 3.3% lies in the top ten. Sequencing used peripheral blood, obtained from a patient treated with radiotherapy plus ipilimumab. The receptors were gathered from a human donor with non-small cell lung cancer that progressed on radiotherapy plus ipilimumab. Some clones in this sample may be carry-over from other donors' samples.

This chain uses TRBV18 with TRBJ2-5, with TRBD2 identical over 12 bases. Germline CDR1 is KGHSH and CDR2 is LQKENI. There are 15 residues in the CDR3. The V and J ends lost 3 bases and 6 bases, in that order; junction bases with no gene match: 5. The CDR3 spells CASSPTSGGIQTQYF. For the CDR3, the DNA is TGTGCCAGCTCACCTACTAGCGGGGGGATACAGACCCAGTACTTC.

The V gene is TRBV7-6, the J gene TRBJ1-2; D is undetermined. Germline V gene sequence: CDR1 SGHVS, CDR2 FNYEAQ. The CDR3 sequence is 14 residues long. V was cut by 0 bases and J by 6 bases, with 11 bases left in between. The CDR3 DNA reads TGTGCCAGCAGCTTAGCGCAAAGAGACCATGGCTACACCTTC. It translates to CASSLAQRDHGYTF.

This chain connects TRBV2 to TRBJ2-5, with 7 bases matching TRBD2. Trimming took 4 bases from V and 5 from J; bases not matched to a gene: 4. The germline V gene has CDR1 SNHLY and CDR2 FYNNEI. The CDR3 is 13 amino acids. The CDR3 is CASSVQRGETQYF. The CDR3 DNA sequence: TGTGCCAGCAGTGTTCAGCGGGGTGAGACCCAGTACTTC.

This clone was detected only a few times. The J gene is TRBJ1-6, the V gene TRBV7-2; D unresolved. The CDR3 extends over 12 amino acids. Germline V gene lookup returns CDR1 SGHTA and CDR2 FQGNSA. V lost 1 base to trimming and J lost 9 bases, with 4 bases between them. In DNA, the CDR3 is TGTGCCAGCAGCTTAGATATTTCACCCCTCCACTTT. Amino acids: CASSLDISPLHF.

The rearrangement joins TRBV18 to TRBJ1-5, with D maybe TRBD1 (5 bases). This CDR3 is built from 15 residues. The V gene's germline CDR1 is KGHSH and CDR2 LQKENI. Trimming removed 6 bases at V and 1 base at J, with 13 bases between. The DNA of the CDR3 is TGTGCCAGCTCCTTGGGGCCGGGGAGCAATCAGCCCCAGCATTTT. The encoded protein is CASSLGPGSNQPQHF.